This entry is about one T cell receptor (beta chain). CDR1 is SGHDT and CDR2 is YYEEEE in the germline V gene. This CDR3 is built from 15 residues. With V trimmed by 5 bases and J by 3 bases, 11 bases remained unmatched. The data were obtained in a study of blood T cell repertoires in COVID-19. Study-level background: T cells, B-cell-depleted T cells, or PBMCs provided the cDNA or gDNA that served as material.

Sequencing was performed with immunoSEQ multiplex PCR; in TCRdb, only in-frame clones are kept and a portion is missing. The sample lists more than 300,000 clones, roughly 90% occurring once. The TCR originated in a woman in her 30s who had recovered from COVID-19. The sample taken for sequencing was PBMCs or T cells enriched from blood (not recorded which). The chain is built from TRBV5-6 and TRBJ2-7; 7 nucleotides agree with TRBD2. CDR3 sequence (DNA): TGTGCCAGCAGGACCGCTAGCGGCGCACGCTACGAGCAGTACTTC. Protein product: CASRTASGARYEQYF.